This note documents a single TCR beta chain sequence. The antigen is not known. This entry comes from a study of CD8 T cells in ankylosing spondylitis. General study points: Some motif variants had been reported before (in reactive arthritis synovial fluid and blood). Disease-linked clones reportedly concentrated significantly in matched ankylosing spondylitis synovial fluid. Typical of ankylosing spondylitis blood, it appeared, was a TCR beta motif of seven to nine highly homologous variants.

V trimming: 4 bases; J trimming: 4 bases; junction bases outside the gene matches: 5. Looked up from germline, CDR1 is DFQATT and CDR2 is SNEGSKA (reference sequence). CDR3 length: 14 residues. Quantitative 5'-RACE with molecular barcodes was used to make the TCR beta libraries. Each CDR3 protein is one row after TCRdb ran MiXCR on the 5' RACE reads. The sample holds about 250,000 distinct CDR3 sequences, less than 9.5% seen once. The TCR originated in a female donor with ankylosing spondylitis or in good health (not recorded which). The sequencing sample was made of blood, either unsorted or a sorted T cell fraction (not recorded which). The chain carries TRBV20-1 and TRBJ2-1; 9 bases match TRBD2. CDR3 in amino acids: CSAILAGKYNEQFF. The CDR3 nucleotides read TGCAGTGCTATCCTAGCGGGAAAATACAATGAGCAGTTCTTC.